The 10 T cell receptor beta chains presented below share a single source sample, sequenced in a study of T-cell memory formation after mild COVID-19. TCRdb re-called the 5' RACE reads through MiXCR, storing one row per CDR3 protein. The sample yields 410,000 or so distinct CDR3 sequences, 20% to 30% seen once. The sequenced sample was PBMCs or a T cell subset sorted from them (not recorded which). The receptors were sampled from an adult woman who had mild COVID-19 (a few samples of this study predate the infection). Cell type and time point are not known.

The chain is built from TRBV2 and TRBJ2-3; 9 nucleotides align to TRBD2. V lost 6 bases, J lost 2 bases, and 6 bases stayed unmatched. Germline V gene data show CDR1 as SNHLY and CDR2 as FYNNEI. This CDR3 has 15 amino acids. This chain's CDR3 is CASRASGAYTDTQYF. CDR3 nucleotides: TGTGCCAGCAGGGCTAGCGGGGCCTACACAGATACGCAGTATTTT.

V gene TRBV7-9 combines with J gene TRBJ2-7, with D possibly matching TRBD1 (6 bases). V was cut by 3 bases and J by 6 bases, with 15 bases left in between. CDR3 length: 14 amino acids. CDR1 and CDR2 from the germline V gene are SEHNR and FQNEAQ (reference sequence). As DNA, the CDR3 is TGTGCCAGCAGCTTTTTGGGGGCGCCTTCCGAGCAGTACTTC. Encoded protein: CASSFLGAPSEQYF. The full variable domain, completed using reference TRBV7-9 and TRBJ2-7, is DTGVSQNPRHKITKRGQNVTFRCDPISEHNRLYWYRQTLGQGPEFLTYFQNEAQLEKSRLLSDRFSAERPKGSFSTLEIQRTEQGDSAMYLCASSFLGAPSEQYFGPGTRLTVT.

This chain links TRBV12-3 or TRBV12-4 with TRBJ2-3; 10 positions agree with TRBD2. The CDR3 spans 15 residues. V shed 6 bases and J 0 bases; nucleotides not matched to a gene: 3. CDR3 amino acids: CASSGLAVSTDTQYF. CDR3 DNA: TGTGCCAGCAGCGGACTAGCGGTTAGCACAGATACGCAGTATTTT.

There are many counts of this clonotype. This chain links TRBV30 with TRBJ2-2; 7 bases agree with TRBD1. The CDR3 is 15 amino acids. Germline values: CDR1 GTSNPN, CDR2 SVGIG (reference sequence). Trimming at V came to 3 bases and at J to 6 bases, leaving 10 bases not matched to a gene. CDR3 nucleotide sequence: TGTGCCTGGAGAGAGACAGGGTTCGTCCCCGGGGAGCTGTTTTTT. Translation gives CAWRETGFVPGELFF.

This clonotype showed up just a few times. This sequence joins TRBV4-3 and TRBJ2-5, with 7 bases lining up with TRBD2. The CDR3 is 19 amino acids. V was pared by 0 bases and J by 4 bases, with 17 bases of the junction left unmatched. Per the germline V gene, CDR1 is LGHNA and CDR2 is YSLEER. As DNA, the CDR3 is TGCGCCAGCAGCCAAGATGCCGGACTAGGGCTCACAAGGGCAGAGACCCAGTACTTC. It codes for CASSQDAGLGLTRAETQYF.

The chain couples TRBV9 to TRBJ2-2, with D maybe TRBD2 (5 bases). Deletions cut 1 base from V and 7 bases from J, with 14 bases between. CDR3 length equals 15 residues. Germline V gives CDR1 SGDLS, CDR2 YYNGEE. CDR3 coding DNA: TGTGCCAGCAGCGTAAGTGGGAGTCTCGGCGGGGAGCTGTTTTTT. Protein sequence: CASSVSGSLGGELFF.

In this sample, this clonotype turned up a few times. The chain uses TRBV24-1 and TRBJ2-1; D might be TRBD1 or TRBD2, each matching 5 bases. V was pared by 7 bases and J by 1 base, with 10 bases between. The CDR3 is 14 amino acids. The germline V gene has CDR1 KGHDR and CDR2 SFDVKD. As DNA, the CDR3 is TGTGCCACCAGGGCCAGGGAGTCCTACAATGAGCAGTTCTTC. It yields the protein CATRARESYNEQFF.

This clonotype was seen a handful of times. This rearrangement joins TRBV4-2 to TRBJ2-1, with D unresolved. V lost 7 bases and J lost 10, with 20 bases in between. CDR1 is LGHNA and CDR2 is YNFKEQ in the germline V gene. This CDR3 is 14 amino acids long. The CDR3 protein is CASTSGLGSWEQFF. CDR3 in DNA: TGTGCCAGCACCTCTGGGCTAGGATCCTGGGAGCAGTTCTTC.

The chain employs TRBV5-5 and TRBJ2-3, with 7 bases identical to TRBD2. This CDR3 region has 17 residues. V dropped 1 base and J dropped 0; count of bases not matched to a gene: 8. Germline V gives CDR1 SGHKS, CDR2 YYEKEE (reference sequence). The CDR3 bases are TGTGCCAGCAGCTTGTATCCTAGCGGTTCTAGCACAGATACGCAGTATTTT. It encodes CASSLYPSGSSTDTQYF.

This chain connects TRBV9 to TRBJ1-2; the match to TRBD1 covers 9 bases. V trimming: 4 bases; J trimming: 5 bases; junction bases outside the gene matches: 9. CDR1 and CDR2 from the germline V gene are SGDLS and YYNGEE. This CDR3 comprises 15 residues. CDR3 sequence reads: CASSSRDRVSYGYTF. The CDR3 nucleotides read TGTGCCAGCAGCAGCCGGGACAGGGTTTCATATGGCTACACCTTC.